This record looks at one TCR beta chain sequence and its context. Authors' analysis steps: Reference gene primer amplification yielded estimated nucleated cell counts. Clones were sequenced by immunoSEQ multiplex PCR, and TCRdb holds only the in-frame ones, with some missing. V and J calls and clone size follow that table, whereas D and trimming were derived from the DNA. The table has tens of thousands of clones, over 90% seen once; the top ten hold roughly 12%. Losses at the gene ends were 3 bases for V and 1 base for J; bases not matched to a gene: 2. Germline lookup yields CDR1 LGHDT and CDR2 YNNKEL (reference sequence). This CDR3 is 14 amino acids long. This specimen comes from a study of blood T cell repertoires in COVID-19. Study as a whole: COVID-19 samples from acute and convalescent phases originated in the United States, Italy and Spain. PBMCs, B-cell-depleted T cells, or T cells were the source of the cDNA or gDNA that made up the material.

The sequenced sample consisted of peripheral blood. The chain has TRBV3-1 (or the pseudogene TRBV3-2) and TRBJ1-1; 7 positions match TRBD1. This TCR was sampled from a human donor in a cohort sampled during active COVID-19. Here the CDR3 DNA reads TGTGCCAGCAGCCAGACAGGGACGAACACTGAAGCTTTCTTT. It encodes CASSQTGTNTEAFF.